This entry concerns a single T cell receptor (beta chain). The data derive from a study of OX40 agonist ivuxolimab in advanced cancers. TCRdb's copy holds only in-frame clones and misses some; the assay was immunoSEQ multiplex PCR. Of approximately 35,000 clones in the sample, around 92% were seen once. Germline loops: CDR1 GTSNPN, CDR2 SVGIG (reference sequence). CDR3 length: 15 amino acids. V gave up 3 bases and J gave up 0 bases; unmatched junction bases: 5. Sequences were derived from CD4+ or CD8+ T cells sorted from blood, sampled in a trial of the OX40 agonist ivuxolimab. The sequence derives from an adult with an advanced solid tumor such as melanoma, head and neck, liver or kidney cancer. This chain connects TRBV30 to TRBJ1-5; TRBD1 matches at 7 bases. The CDR3 reads CAWSAGQYSNQPQHF. The CDR3 coding sequence is TGTGCCTGGAGCGCGGGACAGTATAGCAATCAGCCCCAGCATTTT.